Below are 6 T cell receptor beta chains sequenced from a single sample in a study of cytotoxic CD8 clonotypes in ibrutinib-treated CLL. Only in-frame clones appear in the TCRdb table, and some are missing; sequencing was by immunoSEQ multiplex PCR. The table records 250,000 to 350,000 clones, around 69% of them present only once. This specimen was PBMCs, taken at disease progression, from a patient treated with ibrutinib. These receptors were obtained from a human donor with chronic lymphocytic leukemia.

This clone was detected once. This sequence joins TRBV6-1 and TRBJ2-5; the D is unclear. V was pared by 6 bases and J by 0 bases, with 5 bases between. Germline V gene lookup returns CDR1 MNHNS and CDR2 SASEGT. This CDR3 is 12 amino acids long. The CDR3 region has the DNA TGTGCCAGCAGAGGGAACCAAGAGACCCAGTACTTC. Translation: CASRGNQETQYF.

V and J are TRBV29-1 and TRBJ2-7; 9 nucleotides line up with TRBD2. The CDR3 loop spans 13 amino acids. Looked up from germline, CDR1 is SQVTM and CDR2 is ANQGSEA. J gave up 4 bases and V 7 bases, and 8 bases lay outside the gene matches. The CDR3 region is CSAVVSGSYEQYF. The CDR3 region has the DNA TGCAGCGCGGTTGTTAGCGGGAGTTACGAGCAGTACTTC.

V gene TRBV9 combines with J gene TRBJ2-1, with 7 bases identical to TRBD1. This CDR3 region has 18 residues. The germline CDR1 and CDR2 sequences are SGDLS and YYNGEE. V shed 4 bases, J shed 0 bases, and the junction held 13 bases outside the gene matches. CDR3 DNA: TGTGCCAGCAGCAACCCCAAGAGGGGGCTTCGCTCCTACAATGAGCAGTTCTTC. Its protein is CASSNPKRGLRSYNEQFF.

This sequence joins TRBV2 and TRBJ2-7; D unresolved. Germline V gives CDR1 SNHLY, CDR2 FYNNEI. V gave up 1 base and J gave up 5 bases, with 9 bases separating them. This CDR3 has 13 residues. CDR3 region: CASSEGPGDEQYF. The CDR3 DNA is TGTGCCAGCAGTGAAGGGCCTGGGGACGAGCAGTACTTC.

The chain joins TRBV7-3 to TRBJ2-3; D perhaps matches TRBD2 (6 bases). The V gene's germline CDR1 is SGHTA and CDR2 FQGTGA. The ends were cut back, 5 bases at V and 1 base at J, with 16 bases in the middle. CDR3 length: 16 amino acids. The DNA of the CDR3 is TGTGCCAGCAGCCTTACCCCCGGGAGAGGCACAGATACGCAGTATTTT. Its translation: CASSLTPGRGTDTQYF.

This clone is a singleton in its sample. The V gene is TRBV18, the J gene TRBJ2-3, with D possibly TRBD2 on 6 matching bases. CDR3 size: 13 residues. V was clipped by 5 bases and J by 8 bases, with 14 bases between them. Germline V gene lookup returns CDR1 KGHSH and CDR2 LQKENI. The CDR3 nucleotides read TGTGCCAGCTCAGGCGCGGCCGGGAGTACGCAGTATTTT. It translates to CASSGAAGSTQYF.